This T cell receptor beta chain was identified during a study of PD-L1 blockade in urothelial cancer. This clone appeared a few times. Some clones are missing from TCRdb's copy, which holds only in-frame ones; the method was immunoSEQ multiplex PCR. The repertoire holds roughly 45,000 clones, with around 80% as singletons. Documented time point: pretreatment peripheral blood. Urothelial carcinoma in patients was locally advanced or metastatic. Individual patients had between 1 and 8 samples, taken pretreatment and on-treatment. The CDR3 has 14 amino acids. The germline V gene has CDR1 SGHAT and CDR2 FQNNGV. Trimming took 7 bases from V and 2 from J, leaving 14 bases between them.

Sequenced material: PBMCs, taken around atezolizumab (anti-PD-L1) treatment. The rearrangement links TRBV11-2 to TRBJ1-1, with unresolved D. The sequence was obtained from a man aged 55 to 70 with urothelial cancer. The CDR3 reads CASTAVGVNTEAFF. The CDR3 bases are TGTGCCAGCACGGCCGTCGGGGTTAACACTGAAGCTTTCTTT.